What follows describes a single T cell receptor beta chain. The data were obtained in a study of blood T cell repertoires in COVID-19. On the study more broadly: Material from acute and convalescent COVID-19 was sourced from the United States, Italy and Spain.

V lost 4 bases to trimming and J lost 6 bases; unmatched junction nucleotides: 8. The CDR3 covers 16 residues. The germline gives CDR1 SGHTA, CDR2 FQGNSA. Produced via immunoSEQ multiplex PCR; TCRdb's table is partial and in-frame only. The data hold about 200,000 clones, with 86% observed a single time. This receptor was obtained from a woman in her forties or fifties with COVID-19, enrolled during active disease. The sequencing input was peripheral blood. This sequence joins TRBV7-2 and TRBJ2-2; 10 bases are shared with TRBD1. CDR3 coding DNA: TGTGCCAGCAGCTCGGGCGACAGGGGGCGTTCCGGGGAGCTGTTTTTT. This sequence encodes CASSSGDRGRSGELFF.